The rows below give T cell receptor beta chains drawn from one sample of a study of OX40 agonist ivuxolimab in advanced cancers. Here immunoSEQ multiplex PCR was the method, and the copy in TCRdb shows in-frame clones only, minus some. This table holds about 48,000 clones, 84% found once. Source: CD4+ or CD8+ T cells sorted from blood, taken in a trial of the OX40 agonist ivuxolimab. These receptors were taken from an adult with an advanced solid tumor such as melanoma, head and neck, liver or kidney cancer. Both conserved end residues are part of each CDR3. Fields, in order: clone size, V gene, CDR3 length, CDR3 protein. The size entry is marked missing in some rows and otherwise reads once, few, many or a size class.

clone size: NA; V gene: TRBV5-6; CDR3 length: 15; CDR3 protein: CASSFLGSKTYEQYF
clone size: NA; V gene: TRBV28; CDR3 length: 14; CDR3 protein: CASSRDRGTDTQYF
clone size: NA; V gene: TRBV30; CDR3 length: 16; CDR3 protein: CAWRRRNRGQDTEAFF
clone size: NA; V gene: TRBV18; CDR3 length: 15; CDR3 protein: CASSPRQNSGNTIYF
clone size: NA; V gene: TRBV15; CDR3 length: 16; CDR3 protein: CATSRDPSLTNEKLFF
clone size: NA; V gene: TRBV5-4; CDR3 length: 15; CDR3 protein: CASSWGVLGVREQYF
clone size: few; V gene: TRBV5-1; CDR3 length: 14; CDR3 protein: CASSLRLAGETQYF
clone size: NA; V gene: TRBV5-1; CDR3 length: 13; CDR3 protein: CASSSIQGYEQYF
clone size: NA; V gene: TRBV5-1; CDR3 length: 14; CDR3 protein: CASSWRLHTDTQYF
clone size: NA; V gene: TRBV7-2; CDR3 length: 12; CDR3 protein: CASSLASRPQHF
clone size: NA; V gene: TRBV4-1; CDR3 length: 16; CDR3 protein: CASSQGTSGRVETQYF
clone size: few; V gene: TRBV18; CDR3 length: 15; CDR3 protein: CASSADPGGQETQYF
clone size: NA; V gene: TRBV18; CDR3 length: 15; CDR3 protein: CASSQGNANTGELFF
clone size: NA; V gene: TRBV5-4; CDR3 length: 13; CDR3 protein: CASSLADAYEQYF
clone size: NA; V gene: TRBV9; CDR3 length: 15; CDR3 protein: CASSRGVSSYNEQFF
clone size: NA; V gene: TRBV5-1; CDR3 length: 14; CDR3 protein: CASSLRGGRDEQFF